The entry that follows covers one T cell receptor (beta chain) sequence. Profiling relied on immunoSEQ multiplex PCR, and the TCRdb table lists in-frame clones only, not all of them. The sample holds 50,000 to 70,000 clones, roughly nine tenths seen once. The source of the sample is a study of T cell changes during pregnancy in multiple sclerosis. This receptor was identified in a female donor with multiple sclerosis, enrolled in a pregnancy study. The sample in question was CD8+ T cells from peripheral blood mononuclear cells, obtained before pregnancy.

The CDR3 loop is CASSQATGTGGEQYF. For the CDR3, the DNA is TGCGCCAGCAGCCAAGCAACAGGAACCGGGGGCGAGCAGTACTTC. This chain links TRBV4-1 with TRBJ2-7; TRBD2 is a possible D gene (6 bases). CDR3 size: 15 residues. Germline V gene sequence: CDR1 MGHRA, CDR2 YSYEKL. V gave up 1 base and J gave up 6 bases, with 16 bases separating them.